This T cell receptor (beta chain) was identified in a study of CD8+ T cells in alopecia areata. Study in general: Recipients were roughly 7-11-week-old female C3H/HeJ mice grafted with skin from roughly 6-13-month-old C3H/HeJ donors with spontaneous alopecia.

This clone was found a few times. Antigen unknown. The germline and genes are mouse ones. The observed sequence ends 4 residues before the CDR3 terminus, with the missing tail filled in from the germline J gene. Following RNA extraction, reverse transcription yielded cDNA that acted as the sequencing template. This table comes from immunoSEQ multiplex PCR, and its TCRdb copy is limited to in-frame clones, with some not included. This sample includes under 350,000 clones with no singletons; its ten biggest clones take up more than 0.95%. Broader study findings: Especially in alopecia totalis/universalis, lesional scalp showed greater clonality than normal scalp did. Patients showed less clear TCR sequence sharing than mice, possibly partly because of HLA diversity. Sequencing of scalp samples also includes resident alphabeta T cells from normal skin.

The V gene's germline CDR1 is NSQYPW and CDR2 LRSPGD (reference sequence). The V gene lost 3 bases and the J gene lost 0 bases, with 10 bases spanning the gap. The CDR3 loop spans 15 amino acids. Scientists pooled cutaneous lymph node cells and sorted them on CD4, CD8alpha, NKG2D, NKG2ACE and other markers. Sequences were obtained from CD4+ T cells sorted from a lymph node. J is TRBJ2-3 and V is TRBV1; no definite D call. This TCR was recovered from a C3H/HeJ mouse with alopecia areata. The strain's MHC: H2-k. The CDR3 spells CTCSAPKYSAETLYF. Incomplete CDR3 DNA: TGCACCTGCAGTGCTCCCAAATATAGTGCAGAA.